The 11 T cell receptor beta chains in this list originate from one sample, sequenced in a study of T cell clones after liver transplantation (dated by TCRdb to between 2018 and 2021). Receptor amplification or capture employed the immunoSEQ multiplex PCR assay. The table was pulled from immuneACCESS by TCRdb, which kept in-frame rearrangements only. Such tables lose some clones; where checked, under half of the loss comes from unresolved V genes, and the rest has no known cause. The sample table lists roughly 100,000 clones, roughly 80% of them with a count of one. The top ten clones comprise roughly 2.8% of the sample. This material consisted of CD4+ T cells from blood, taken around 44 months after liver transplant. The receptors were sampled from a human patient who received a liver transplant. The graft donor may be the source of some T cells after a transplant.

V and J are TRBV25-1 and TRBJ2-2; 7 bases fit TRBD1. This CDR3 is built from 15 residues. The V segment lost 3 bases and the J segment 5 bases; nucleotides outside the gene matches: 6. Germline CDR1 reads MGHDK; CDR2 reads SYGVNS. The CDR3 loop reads CASSDFRGFTGELFF. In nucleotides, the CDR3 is TGTGCCAGCAGTGACTTCAGGGGGTTTACCGGGGAGCTGTTTTTT.

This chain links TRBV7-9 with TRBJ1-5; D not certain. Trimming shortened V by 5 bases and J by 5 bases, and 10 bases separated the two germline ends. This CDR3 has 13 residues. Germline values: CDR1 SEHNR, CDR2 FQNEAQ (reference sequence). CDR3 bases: TGTGCCAGCAGCGCTGACCGATATCAGCCCCAGCATTTT. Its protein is CASSADRYQPQHF. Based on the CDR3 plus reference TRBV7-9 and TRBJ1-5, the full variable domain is DTGVSQNPRHKITKRGQNVTFRCDPISEHNRLYWYRQTLGQGPEFLTYFQNEAQLEKSRLLSDRFSAERPKGSFSTLEIQRTEQGDSAMYLCASSADRYQPQHFGDGTRLSIL.

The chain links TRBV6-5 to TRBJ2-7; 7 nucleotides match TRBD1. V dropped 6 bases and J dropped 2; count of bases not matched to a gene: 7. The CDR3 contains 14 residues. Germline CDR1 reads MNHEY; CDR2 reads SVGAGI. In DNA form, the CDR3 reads TGTGCCAGCAGGGAGACAGGGAACCCCTACGAGCAGTACTTC. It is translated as CASRETGNPYEQYF.

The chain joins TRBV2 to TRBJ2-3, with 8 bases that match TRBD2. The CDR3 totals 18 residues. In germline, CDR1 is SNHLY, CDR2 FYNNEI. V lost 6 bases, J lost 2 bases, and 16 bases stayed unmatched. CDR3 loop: CASSPEGGGSSFTDTQYF. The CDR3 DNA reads TGTGCCAGCAGCCCGGAGGGCGGGGGGTCTTCCTTCACAGATACGCAGTATTTT.

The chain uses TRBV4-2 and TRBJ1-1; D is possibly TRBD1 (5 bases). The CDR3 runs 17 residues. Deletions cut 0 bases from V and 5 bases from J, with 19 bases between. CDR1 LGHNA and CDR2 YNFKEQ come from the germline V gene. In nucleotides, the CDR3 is TGTGCCAGCAGCCAAGATTTGACCGCCTCTAGGGGTACTGAAGCTTTCTTT. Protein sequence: CASSQDLTASRGTEAFF.

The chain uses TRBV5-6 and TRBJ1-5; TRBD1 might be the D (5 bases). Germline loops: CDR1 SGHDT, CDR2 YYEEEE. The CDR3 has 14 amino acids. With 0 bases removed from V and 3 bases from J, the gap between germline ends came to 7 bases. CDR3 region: CASSLGQPNQPQHF. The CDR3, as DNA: TGTGCCAGCAGCTTGGGACAGCCCAATCAGCCCCAGCATTTT.

This CDR3 is CASSQGQGRPDTQYF. The DNA of the CDR3 is TGTGCCAGCAGCCAAGGGCAGGGTCGGCCAGATACGCAGTATTTT. The genes are TRBV4-2 and TRBJ2-3, with D possibly being TRBD1 (5 bases). The CDR3 covers 15 residues. V lost 1 base and J 4 bases, leaving 12 bases between the germline ends. CDR1 is LGHNA, CDR2 YNFKEQ, per germline.

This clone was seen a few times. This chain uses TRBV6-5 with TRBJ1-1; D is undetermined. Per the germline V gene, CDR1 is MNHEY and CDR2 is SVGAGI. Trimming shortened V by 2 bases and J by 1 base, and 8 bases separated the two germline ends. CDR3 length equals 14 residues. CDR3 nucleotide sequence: TGTGCCAGCAGTTACCGAGGCAGGAACACTGAAGCTTTCTTT. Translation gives CASSYRGRNTEAFF.

The CDR3 reads CASSWRDPGTEAFF. The DNA of the CDR3 is TGCGCCAGCAGCTGGCGAGATCCCGGGACTGAAGCTTTCTTT. This chain joins TRBV5-1 and TRBJ1-1; D is unresolved. V was cut by 3 bases and J by 5 bases, with 14 bases left in between. Germline V CDR1 and CDR2: SGHRS, YFSETQ. The CDR3 length is 14 residues. Full variable domain (outside the CDR3, taken from reference TRBV5-1 and TRBJ1-1): KAGVTQTPRYLIKTRGQQVTLSCSPISGHRSVSWYQQTPGQGLQFLFEYFSETQRNKGNFPGRFSGRQFSNSRSEMNVSTLELGDSALYLCASSWRDPGTEAFFGQGTRLTVV.

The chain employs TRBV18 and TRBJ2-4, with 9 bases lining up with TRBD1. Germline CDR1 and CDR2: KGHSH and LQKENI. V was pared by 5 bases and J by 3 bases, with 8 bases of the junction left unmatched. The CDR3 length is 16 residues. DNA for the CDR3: TGTGCCAGCTCAGTCCGACAGGGGGATATCAAAAACATTCAGTACTTC. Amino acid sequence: CASSVRQGDIKNIQYF.

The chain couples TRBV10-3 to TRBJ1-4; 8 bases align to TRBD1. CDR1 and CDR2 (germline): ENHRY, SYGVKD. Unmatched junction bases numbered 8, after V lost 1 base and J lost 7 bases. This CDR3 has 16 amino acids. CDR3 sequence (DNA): TGTGCCATCAGTGAGTGGGGGACAGGCGGGAGTGAAAAACTGTTTTTT. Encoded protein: CAISEWGTGGSEKLFF.